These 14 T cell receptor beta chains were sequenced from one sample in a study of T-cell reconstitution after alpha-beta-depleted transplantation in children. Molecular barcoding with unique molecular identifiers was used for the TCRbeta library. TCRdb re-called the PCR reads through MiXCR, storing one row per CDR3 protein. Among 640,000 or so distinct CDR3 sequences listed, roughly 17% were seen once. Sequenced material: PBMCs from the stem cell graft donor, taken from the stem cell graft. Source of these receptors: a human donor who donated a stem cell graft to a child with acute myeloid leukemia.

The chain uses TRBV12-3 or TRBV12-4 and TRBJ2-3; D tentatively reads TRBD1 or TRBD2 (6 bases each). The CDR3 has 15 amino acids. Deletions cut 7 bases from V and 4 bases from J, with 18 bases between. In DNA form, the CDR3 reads TGTGCCAGCATCCCTAAGAGGGGGGCAGCAGATACGCAGTATTTT. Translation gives CASIPKRGAADTQYF.

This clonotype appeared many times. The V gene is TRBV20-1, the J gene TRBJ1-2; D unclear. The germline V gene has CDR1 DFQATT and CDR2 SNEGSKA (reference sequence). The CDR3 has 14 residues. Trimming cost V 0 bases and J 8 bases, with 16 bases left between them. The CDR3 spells CSARDQFGVDGYTF. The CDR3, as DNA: TGCAGTGCTAGAGATCAATTTGGGGTGGACGGCTACACCTTC.

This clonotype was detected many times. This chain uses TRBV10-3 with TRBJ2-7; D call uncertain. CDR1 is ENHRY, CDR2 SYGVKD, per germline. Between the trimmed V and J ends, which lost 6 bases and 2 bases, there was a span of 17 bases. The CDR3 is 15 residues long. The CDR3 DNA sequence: TGTGCCATCAGCGATCCCTTGACGGCGACCTACGAGCAGTACTTC. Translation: CAISDPLTATYEQYF.

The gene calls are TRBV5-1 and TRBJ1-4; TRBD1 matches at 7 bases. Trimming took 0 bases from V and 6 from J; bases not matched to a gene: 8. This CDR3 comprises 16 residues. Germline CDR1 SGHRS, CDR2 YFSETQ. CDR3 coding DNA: TGCGCCAGCAGCTTGGCCATGCAGGGGGAATATGAAAAACTGTTTTTT. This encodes CASSLAMQGEYEKLFF.

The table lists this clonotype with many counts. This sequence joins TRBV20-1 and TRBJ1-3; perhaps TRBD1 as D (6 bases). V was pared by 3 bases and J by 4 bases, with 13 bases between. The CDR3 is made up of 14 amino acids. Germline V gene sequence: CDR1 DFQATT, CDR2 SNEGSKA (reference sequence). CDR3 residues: CSASPGTRGNTIYF. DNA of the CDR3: TGCAGTGCTAGCCCCGGGACACGGGGAAACACCATATATTTT.

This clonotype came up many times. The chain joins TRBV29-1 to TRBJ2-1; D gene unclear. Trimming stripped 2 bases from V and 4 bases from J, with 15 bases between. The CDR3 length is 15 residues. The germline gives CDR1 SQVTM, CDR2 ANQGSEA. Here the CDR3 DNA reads TGCAGCGTTGAACTTAGTAATCACCCTTACAATGAGCAGTTCTTC. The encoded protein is CSVELSNHPYNEQFF.

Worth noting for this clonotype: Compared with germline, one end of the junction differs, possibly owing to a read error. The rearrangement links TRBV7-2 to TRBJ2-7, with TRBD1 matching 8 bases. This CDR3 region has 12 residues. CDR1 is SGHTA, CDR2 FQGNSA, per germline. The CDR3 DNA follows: TGTGCCAGCGGACAGGGATCCTACGACCAGTACTTC. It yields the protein CASGQGSYDQYF.

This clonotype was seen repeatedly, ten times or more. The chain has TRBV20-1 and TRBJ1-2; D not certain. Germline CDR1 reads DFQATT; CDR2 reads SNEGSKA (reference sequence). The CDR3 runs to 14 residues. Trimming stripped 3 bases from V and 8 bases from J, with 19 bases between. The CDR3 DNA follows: TGCAGTGCTAGTGAGGTGGCTGGTGGCTGGGGCTACACCTTC. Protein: CSASEVAGGWGYTF.

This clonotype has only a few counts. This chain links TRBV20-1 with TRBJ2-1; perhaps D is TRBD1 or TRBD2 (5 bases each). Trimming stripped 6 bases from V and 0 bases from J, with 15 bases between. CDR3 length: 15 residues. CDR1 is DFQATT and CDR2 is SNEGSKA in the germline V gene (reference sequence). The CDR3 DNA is TGCAGTGCCAACCCCGGGACCCGCTCCTACAATGAGCAGTTCTTC. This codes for CSANPGTRSYNEQFF.

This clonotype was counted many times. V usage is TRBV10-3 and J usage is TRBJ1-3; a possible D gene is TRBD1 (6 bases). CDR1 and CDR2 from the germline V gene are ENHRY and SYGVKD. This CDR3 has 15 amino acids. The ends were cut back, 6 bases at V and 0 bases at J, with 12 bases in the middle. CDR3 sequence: CAIRRDTRSGNTIYF. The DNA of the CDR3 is TGTGCCATCAGGCGGGACACACGCTCTGGAAACACCATATATTTT.

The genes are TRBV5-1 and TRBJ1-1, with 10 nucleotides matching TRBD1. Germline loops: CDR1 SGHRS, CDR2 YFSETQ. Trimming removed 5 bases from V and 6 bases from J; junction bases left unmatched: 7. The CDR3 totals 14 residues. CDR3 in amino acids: CASRPGTGVAEAFF. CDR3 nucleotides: TGCGCCAGCAGACCCGGGACAGGGGTAGCTGAAGCTTTCTTT. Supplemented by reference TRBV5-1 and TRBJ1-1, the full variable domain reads KAGVTQTPRYLIKTRGQQVTLSCSPISGHRSVSWYQQTPGQGLQFLFEYFSETQRNKGNFPGRFSGRQFSNSRSEMNVSTLELGDSALYLCASRPGTGVAEAFFGQGTRLTVV.

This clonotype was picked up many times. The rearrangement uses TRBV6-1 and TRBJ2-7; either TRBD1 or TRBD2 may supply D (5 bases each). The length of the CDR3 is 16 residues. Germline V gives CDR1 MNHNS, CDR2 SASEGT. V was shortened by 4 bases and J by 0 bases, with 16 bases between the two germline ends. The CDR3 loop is CASSGLGRKSSYEQYV. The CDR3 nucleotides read TGTGCCAGCAGTGGATTGGGACGGAAGAGCTCCTACGAGCAGTACGTC.

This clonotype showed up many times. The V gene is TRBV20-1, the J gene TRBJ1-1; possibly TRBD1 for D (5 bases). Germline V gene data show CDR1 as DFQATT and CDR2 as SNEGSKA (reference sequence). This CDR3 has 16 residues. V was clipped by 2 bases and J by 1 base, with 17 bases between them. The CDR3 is CSARRPGTHSNTEAFF. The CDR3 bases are TGCAGTGCTAGACGACCCGGGACCCACTCGAACACTGAAGCTTTCTTT.

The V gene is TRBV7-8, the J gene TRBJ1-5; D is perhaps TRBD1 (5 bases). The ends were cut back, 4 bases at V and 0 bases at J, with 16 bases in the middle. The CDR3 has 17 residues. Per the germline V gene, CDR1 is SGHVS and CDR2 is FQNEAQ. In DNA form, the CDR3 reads TGTGCCAGCAGCTGGGAAACAGGATCCTATAGCAATCAGCCCCAGCATTTT. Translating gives CASSWETGSYSNQPQHF.